Listed below are T cell receptor beta chains from one sample, sequenced in a study of T cells in tuberculosis. Profiled with immunoSEQ multiplex PCR; TCRdb holds only in-frame clones, not every one. Here the sample spans over 20,000 clones, roughly 97% being singletons. Sequencing was done on a sample of PBMCs. These receptor sequences come from a donor aged 5 to 30 with latent tuberculosis or without tuberculosis infection. Each CDR3 is given with its conserved first and last residue. D genes are given only for firm matches.

v_call: TRBV29-1
j_call: TRBJ1-1
d_call: .
cdr3_aa: CSASHAEAFF
cdr3_nt: TGCAGCGCCTCACACGCTGAAGCTTTCTTT

v_call: TRBV9
j_call: TRBJ1-2
d_call: TRBD1
cdr3_aa: CASSGSGQAAQGPTNYGYTF
cdr3_nt: TGTGCCAGCAGCGGCTCCGGACAGGCCGCCCAGGGCCCAACTAACTATGGCTACACCTTC

v_call: TRBV27
j_call: TRBJ2-2
d_call: TRBD1
cdr3_aa: CASSFQGAGELFF
cdr3_nt: TGTGCCAGCAGTTTCCAGGGGGCCGGGGAGCTGTTTTTT

v_call: TRBV29-1
j_call: TRBJ1-1
d_call: TRBD1
cdr3_aa: CSVLGQGLGTEAFF
cdr3_nt: TGCAGCGTTCTGGGACAGGGGTTGGGCACTGAAGCTTTCTTT

v_call: TRBV30
j_call: TRBJ2-5
d_call: TRBD2
cdr3_aa: CAWSAHRTSGSLAQYF
cdr3_nt: TGTGCCTGGAGTGCCCACCGGACTAGCGGTTCACTGGCCCAGTACTTC

v_call: TRBV5-5
j_call: TRBJ1-1
d_call: .
cdr3_aa: CASSPFNTEAFF
cdr3_nt: TGTGCCAGCAGCCCCTTTAACACTGAAGCTTTCTTT

v_call: TRBV19
j_call: TRBJ2-1
d_call: TRBD1
cdr3_aa: CASSIFRDRGYNEQFF
cdr3_nt: TGTGCCAGTAGTATCTTTCGGGACAGGGGATACAATGAGCAGTTCTTC

v_call: TRBV29-1
j_call: TRBJ2-2
d_call: .
cdr3_aa: CSVAGHNTGELFF
cdr3_nt: TGCAGCGTTGCCGGACATAACACCGGGGAGCTGTTTTTT

v_call: TRBV5-1
j_call: TRBJ2-5
d_call: TRBD2
cdr3_aa: CASTLAGKETQYF
cdr3_nt: TGCGCCAGCACGCTAGCGGGAAAAGAGACCCAGTACTTC

v_call: TRBV2
j_call: TRBJ1-5
d_call: .
cdr3_aa: CASSERGGNQPQHF
cdr3_nt: TGTGCCAGCAGTGAACGGGGTGGGAATCAGCCCCAGCATTTT

v_call: TRBV30
j_call: TRBJ1-6
d_call: .
cdr3_aa: CAWSPQGGSPLHF
cdr3_nt: TGTGCCTGGAGCCCCCAGGGTGGTTCACCCCTCCACTTT

v_call: TRBV5-6
j_call: TRBJ1-5
d_call: TRBD1
cdr3_aa: CASSLGQGSNQPQHF
cdr3_nt: TGTGCCAGCAGCCTCGGACAGGGCAGCAATCAGCCCCAGCATTTT

v_call: TRBV7-2
j_call: TRBJ1-2
d_call: .
cdr3_aa: CASSLFESYTF
cdr3_nt: TGTGCCAGCAGCTTATTTGAGAGCTACACCTTC

v_call: TRBV7-9
j_call: TRBJ2-1
d_call: .
cdr3_aa: CASSSSLIGSDEQFF
cdr3_nt: TGTGCCAGCAGCTCCTCATTAATTGGCAGCGATGAGCAGTTCTTC

v_call: TRBV27
j_call: TRBJ2-7
d_call: .
cdr3_aa: CASSLQTGNYEQYF
cdr3_nt: TGTGCCAGCAGTCTCCAGACGGGGAACTACGAGCAGTACTTC

v_call: TRBV29-1
j_call: TRBJ2-7
d_call: TRBD2
cdr3_aa: CSVESSGTSGDYEQYF
cdr3_nt: TGCAGCGTTGAAAGCTCCGGGACTAGCGGGGACTACGAGCAGTACTTC

v_call: TRBV10-3
j_call: TRBJ1-1
d_call: .
cdr3_aa: CAISEELLLGGATEAFF
cdr3_nt: TGTGCCATCAGTGAGGAATTATTACTGGGAGGAGCCACTGAAGCTTTCTTT

v_call: TRBV9
j_call: TRBJ1-1
d_call: .
cdr3_aa: CASSEQHNTEAFF
cdr3_nt: TGTGCCAGCAGCGAACAGCACAACACTGAAGCTTTCTTT

v_call: TRBV5-1
j_call: TRBJ2-1
d_call: .
cdr3_aa: CASSLEPSDNEQFF
cdr3_nt: TGCGCCAGCAGCTTGGAGCCCTCGGACAATGAGCAGTTCTTC

v_call: TRBV10-3
j_call: TRBJ2-1
d_call: TRBD2
cdr3_aa: CAISESPGGAAYNEQFF
cdr3_nt: TGTGCCATCAGTGAGTCCCCCGGGGGGGCGGCCTACAATGAGCAGTTCTTC

v_call: TRBV6-5
j_call: TRBJ1-2
d_call: .
cdr3_aa: CASRHREGRSYGYTF
cdr3_nt: TGTGCCAGCAGACACAGGGAAGGGCGATCTTATGGCTACACCTTC

v_call: TRBV5-1
j_call: TRBJ2-5
d_call: TRBD2
cdr3_aa: CASSTLAGEVETQYF
cdr3_nt: TGCGCCAGCAGCACTTTAGCGGGAGAGGTAGAGACCCAGTACTTC

v_call: TRBV7-2
j_call: TRBJ1-3
d_call: .
cdr3_aa: CASSSHRDSGNTIYF
cdr3_nt: TGTGCCAGCAGCTCCCACAGAGACTCTGGAAACACCATATATTTT

v_call: TRBV25-1
j_call: TRBJ2-5
d_call: .
cdr3_aa: CASQGGGAQYF
cdr3_nt: TGTGCCAGCCAGGGGGGTGGGGCCCAGTACTTC

v_call: TRBV7-3
j_call: TRBJ2-2
d_call: .
cdr3_aa: CASSSADRSNTGELFF
cdr3_nt: TGTGCCAGCAGCTCAGCAGACAGATCGAACACCGGGGAGCTGTTTTTT

v_call: TRBV4-1
j_call: TRBJ2-1
d_call: .
cdr3_aa: CASAERGSGSNEQFF
cdr3_nt: TGCGCCAGCGCTGAAAGGGGGTCGGGTTCCAATGAGCAGTTCTTC

v_call: TRBV9
j_call: TRBJ2-1
d_call: .
cdr3_aa: CASSPTVNEQFF
cdr3_nt: TGTGCCAGCAGCCCGACAGTCAATGAGCAGTTCTTC

v_call: TRBV7-1
j_call: TRBJ1-2
d_call: .
cdr3_aa: CASSLQSLPNYGYTF
cdr3_nt: TGTGCCAGCAGCTTACAATCCCTCCCTAACTATGGCTACACCTTC

v_call: TRBV29-1
j_call: TRBJ2-2
d_call: .
cdr3_aa: CCGTANTGELFF
cdr3_nt: TGCTGCGGGACAGCTAACACCGGGGAGCTGTTTTTT

v_call: TRBV29-1
j_call: TRBJ1-2
d_call: .
cdr3_aa: CSVEDSPPRGGTNYGYTF
cdr3_nt: TGCAGCGTTGAAGATAGCCCCCCGCGGGGAGGGACTAACTATGGCTACACCTTC

v_call: TRBV19
j_call: TRBJ2-1
d_call: .
cdr3_aa: CASRKRGLGNEQFF
cdr3_nt: TGTGCCAGTAGGAAACGGGGTTTAGGCAATGAGCAGTTCTTC

v_call: TRBV7-8
j_call: TRBJ2-1
d_call: .
cdr3_aa: CASSLIFASIMEQFF
cdr3_nt: TGTGCCAGCAGCTTGATCTTCGCGTCTATCATGGAGCAGTTCTTC